This T cell receptor (beta chain) is from a study of T cell changes during pregnancy in multiple sclerosis (dated by TCRdb to the late 2010s). Concerning the study at large: The study examined how the T cell repertoire changed over the course of pregnancy in women with multiple sclerosis.

Remarks on this clone: Its specific antigen is unknown. There are no base qualities to consult, and no much larger clone falls within one base.

V is clipped by 2 bases and J by 10 bases, and the sequence between their germline boundaries is 8 bases long. Taken from the germline V gene, the CDR1 and CDR2 loops are SQVTM and ANQGSEA. From the cysteine through the phenylalanine, the CDR3 covers 10 amino acids. The kept DNA is CDR3 alone, 30 bases in frame from the first base. The library was built by means of the immunoSEQ multiplex PCR assay. Entries here come from immuneACCESS through TCRdb and include only in-frame sequences with V and J called. Some clones fail to appear in such tables; in the studies checked, an unresolved V gene covers under half of the shortfall, and the cause of the remainder is unknown. The table for this sample lists 56,000 or so clones; 70% to 90% of them were counted only once. Together, the top ten hold around 0.4% of the sample.

The sample consisted of CD4+ T cells from peripheral blood mononuclear cells, taken in the third trimester of pregnancy. The rearrangement combines TRBV29-1 with TRBJ1-1; no D gene can be assigned with confidence. The receptor's source is a female donor with multiple sclerosis, enrolled in a pregnancy study. Read as DNA, the sequence is TGCAGCGTTGAATATCCGGGAGCTTTCTTT. Its translation is CSVEYPGAFF.